These T cell receptor beta chains were read from a single sample in a study of T cell repertoires in cytomegalovirus infection. Which antigens these TCRs recognize remains unknown. TCRdb ran MiXCR on the reads and lists one entry per CDR3 protein. Of about 180,000 distinct CDR3 sequences listed, 20% to 25% were seen once; the top ten hold 25%. The sequences come from CD8+ T cells from cultured PBMCs, collected from culture after CMV antigen stimulation. Every receptor here comes from a human donor in good health (CMV status not recorded). Some clones in this sample may be carry-over from other donors' samples. CDR3s include the opening cysteine and the closing phenylalanine or tryptophan. Fields, in order: J gene, clone size, V gene, D gene, CDR3 protein, CDR3 DNA. D genes are given only for firm matches. Size values are once, few and many counts, or a class for expanded clones, and some rows have none.

j_gene: TRBJ1-1
abundance: few
v_gene: TRBV4-3
d_gene: NA
CDR3aa: CASSQGTEAFF
CDR3nt: TGTGCCAGCAGTCAGGGGACTGAAGCTTTCTTT

j_gene: TRBJ1-5
abundance: many
v_gene: TRBV6-1
d_gene: TRBD1
CDR3aa: CASSRQRTGGSNQPQHF
CDR3nt: TGTGCCAGCAGTAGACAACGGACAGGGGGAAGCAATCAGCCCCAGCATTTT

j_gene: TRBJ2-7
abundance: NA
v_gene: TRBV11-2
d_gene: TRBD1
CDR3aa: CASSSGTVRTYEQYF
CDR3nt: TGTGCCAGCAGCTCCGGGACAGTGAGAACCTACGAGCAGTACTTC

j_gene: TRBJ2-2
abundance: NA
v_gene: TRBV7-8
d_gene: TRBD1
CDR3aa: CASSFRTGDTGELFF
CDR3nt: TGTGCCAGCAGCTTCCGGACAGGGGACACCGGGGAGCTGTTTTTT

j_gene: TRBJ2-5
abundance: few
v_gene: TRBV12-3/TRBV12-4
d_gene: TRBD2
CDR3aa: CASSLGTSGGKTQYF
CDR3nt: TGTGCCAGCAGTTTAGGGACTAGCGGGGGAAAGACCCAGTACTTC

j_gene: TRBJ1-2
abundance: NA
v_gene: TRBV29-1
d_gene: NA
CDR3aa: CSVESGPLYGYTF
CDR3nt: TGCAGCGTTGAATCGGGGCCCCTTTATGGCTACACCTTC

j_gene: TRBJ1-1
abundance: many
v_gene: TRBV2
d_gene: NA
CDR3aa: CASSDKRRFPDTEAFF
CDR3nt: TGTGCCAGCAGTGATAAACGAAGATTCCCCGACACTGAAGCTTTCTTT

j_gene: TRBJ2-1
abundance: NA
v_gene: TRBV12-5
d_gene: TRBD1
CDR3aa: CASRNTGTGAGNEQFF
CDR3nt: TGTGCTAGTCGCAATACCGGGACAGGGGCTGGCAATGAGCAGTTCTTC

j_gene: TRBJ2-1
abundance: few
v_gene: TRBV29-1
d_gene: TRBD1
CDR3aa: CSVEYRGSTYNEQFF
CDR3nt: TGCAGCGTTGAGTACAGGGGTTCCACCTACAATGAGCAGTTCTTC

j_gene: TRBJ1-1
abundance: few
v_gene: TRBV27
d_gene: TRBD1
CDR3aa: CASSPRGGTGRERGTEAFF
CDR3nt: TGTGCCAGCAGTCCCCGCGGGGGGACAGGCCGAGAGCGAGGGACTGAAGCTTTCTTT

j_gene: TRBJ1-6
abundance: few
v_gene: TRBV6-1
d_gene: NA
CDR3aa: CASQGSSYNSPLHF
CDR3nt: TGTGCCAGCCAGGGGAGCTCCTATAATTCACCCCTCCACTTT

j_gene: TRBJ2-7
abundance: once
v_gene: TRBV11-1
d_gene: NA
CDR3aa: CASSTDGKSSYEQYF
CDR3nt: TGTGCCAGCAGCACCGACGGAAAGAGCTCCTACGAGCAGTACTTC

j_gene: TRBJ2-1
abundance: few
v_gene: TRBV7-8
d_gene: NA
CDR3aa: CASSPGGAESYNEQFF
CDR3nt: TGTGCCAGCAGTCCTGGCGGAGCAGAATCCTACAATGAGCAGTTCTTC

j_gene: TRBJ1-5
abundance: NA
v_gene: TRBV12-3/TRBV12-4
d_gene: TRBD1
CDR3aa: CASSIRTGQLQPQHF
CDR3nt: TGTGCCAGCAGTATAAGGACAGGGCAACTGCAGCCCCAGCATTTT

j_gene: TRBJ2-1
abundance: few
v_gene: TRBV7-8
d_gene: TRBD2
CDR3aa: CASSLEQLARTEQFF
CDR3nt: TGTGCCAGCAGCTTAGAGCAACTAGCGAGAACGGAGCAGTTCTTC

j_gene: TRBJ1-5
abundance: NA
v_gene: TRBV10-3
d_gene: NA
CDR3aa: CAISESDTTYNSNQPQHF
CDR3nt: TGTGCCATCAGTGAGTCGGATACCACCTATAATAGCAATCAGCCCCAGCATTTT

j_gene: TRBJ2-6
abundance: NA
v_gene: TRBV7-9
d_gene: NA
CDR3aa: CASINRGQSSGANVLTF
CDR3nt: TGTGCCAGCATCAACCGGGGGCAGAGCTCTGGGGCCAACGTCCTGACTTTC

j_gene: TRBJ2-3
abundance: few
v_gene: TRBV7-9
d_gene: NA
CDR3aa: CASIPRDTPATDTQYF
CDR3nt: TGTGCCAGCATCCCCCGGGACACACCGGCCACAGATACGCAGTATTTT

j_gene: TRBJ2-7
abundance: few
v_gene: TRBV4-1
d_gene: NA
CDR3aa: CASSQDSGAGAEQYF
CDR3nt: TGCGCCAGCAGCCAAGATTCCGGTGCGGGGGCCGAGCAGTACTTC

j_gene: TRBJ2-7
abundance: few
v_gene: TRBV25-1
d_gene: NA
CDR3aa: CASSERRGWYEQYF
CDR3nt: TGTGCCAGCAGTGAGAGGAGGGGTTGGTACGAGCAGTACTTC

j_gene: TRBJ1-2
abundance: few
v_gene: TRBV11-1
d_gene: NA
CDR3aa: CASSLPGGANYGYTF
CDR3nt: TGTGCCAGCAGCCTACCGGGGGGAGCTAACTATGGCTACACCTTC

j_gene: TRBJ2-7
abundance: NA
v_gene: TRBV7-6
d_gene: NA
CDR3aa: CASSLRYQQGEEQYF
CDR3nt: TGTGCCAGCAGCTTAAGGTACCAACAAGGCGAAGAGCAGTACTTC

j_gene: TRBJ1-4
abundance: few
v_gene: TRBV9
d_gene: NA
CDR3aa: CASNNATTNEKLFF
CDR3nt: TGTGCCAGCAACAACGCAACAACTAATGAAAAACTGTTTTTT

j_gene: TRBJ2-7
abundance: NA
v_gene: TRBV6-2/TRBV6-3
d_gene: TRBD2
CDR3aa: CASSYTGLAGDLSEQYF
CDR3nt: TGTGCCAGCAGTTACACCGGACTAGCGGGGGATCTAAGCGAGCAGTACTTC

j_gene: TRBJ2-7
abundance: few
v_gene: TRBV7-6
d_gene: NA
CDR3aa: CASSPELTYEQYF
CDR3nt: TGTGCCAGCAGCCCAGAACTTACTTACGAGCAGTACTTC

j_gene: TRBJ2-1
abundance: few
v_gene: TRBV7-2
d_gene: NA
CDR3aa: CASSLAHPSYSYNEQFF
CDR3nt: TGTGCCAGCAGCTTAGCTCACCCGTCGTACTCCTACAATGAGCAGTTCTTC

j_gene: TRBJ2-4
abundance: NA
v_gene: TRBV7-8
d_gene: TRBD1
CDR3aa: CASSLAQPLGQGAAKNIQYF
CDR3nt: TGTGCCAGCAGCTTAGCGCAGCCATTGGGACAGGGGGCGGCCAAAAACATTCAGTACTTC

j_gene: TRBJ1-2
abundance: few
v_gene: TRBV4-3
d_gene: NA
CDR3aa: CASSKARARYGYTF
CDR3nt: TGCGCCAGCAGCAAAGCTAGGGCCCGCTATGGCTACACCTTC

j_gene: TRBJ2-3
abundance: once
v_gene: TRBV6-8
d_gene: TRBD2
CDR3aa: CDSSYGGALTDTQYF
CDR3nt: TGTGACAGCAGCTACGGGGGGGCTTTGACAGATACGCAGTATTTT

j_gene: TRBJ1-2
abundance: NA
v_gene: TRBV4-1
d_gene: NA
CDR3aa: CASSQSTSYGYTF
CDR3nt: TGCGCCAGCAGCCAAAGCACTAGCTATGGCTACACCTTC

j_gene: TRBJ2-2
abundance: few
v_gene: TRBV7-2
d_gene: TRBD2
CDR3aa: CASSTGRDYPTNTGELFF
CDR3nt: TGTGCCAGCAGTACCGGCCGGGACTACCCTACAAACACCGGGGAGCTGTTTTTT

j_gene: TRBJ2-7
abundance: NA
v_gene: TRBV6-2/TRBV6-3
d_gene: NA
CDR3aa: CASSYWGQSYEQYF
CDR3nt: TGTGCCAGCAGTTACTGGGGCCAGTCCTACGAGCAGTACTTC

j_gene: TRBJ1-2
abundance: NA
v_gene: TRBV4-1
d_gene: TRBD1
CDR3aa: CASSRIGTDFLYGYTF
CDR3nt: TGCGCCAGCAGCCGAATTGGGACAGACTTCCTCTATGGCTACACCTTC